The rows below give T cell receptor beta chains drawn from one sample of a study of blood T cell repertoires in COVID-19. Clones were sequenced by immunoSEQ multiplex PCR, and TCRdb holds only the in-frame ones, with some missing. The sample includes approximately 440,000 clones, 75% to 90% of them seen just once. Sequencing was carried out using PBMCs or T cells enriched from blood (not recorded which). The receptors here all came from a woman between 18 and 29 years old who had recovered from COVID-19. Both conserved end residues are part of each CDR3. A D gene is named only where the DNA matches it firmly. Clone sizes are given selectively: once, few, many, or a class where the clone is expanded.

TRBV18	TRBJ1-4	-	once	CASSPSDVQGSNEKLFF	TGTGCCAGCTCACCTTCGGATGTACAGGGATCTAATGAAAAACTGTTTTTT
TRBV30	TRBJ2-6	-	-	CASGGPGANVLTF	TGTGCCTCCGGGGGGCCTGGGGCCAACGTCCTGACTTTC
TRBV6-5	TRBJ2-5	-	-	CASSGTKRLKETQYF	TGTGCCAGCAGCGGCACGAAGAGACTAAAAGAGACCCAGTACTTC
TRBV30	TRBJ1-1	-	-	CAWSDPPGTEAFF	TGTGCCTGGAGTGACCCCCCGGGGACTGAAGCTTTCTTT
TRBV5-1	TRBJ1-1	-	once	CASSPDLNSYTEAFF	TGCGCCAGCAGCCCGGACTTAAACAGCTACACTGAAGCTTTCTTT
TRBV19	TRBJ1-5	-	-	CASSLDSVGNQPQHF	TGTGCCAGTAGTCTCGACTCGGTTGGCAATCAGCCCCAGCATTTT
TRBV30	TRBJ2-5	-	-	CAWRQGLQETQYF	TGTGCCTGGAGACAGGGCCTCCAAGAGACCCAGTACTTC
TRBV5-1	TRBJ1-2	TRBD1	many	CASSFTGTGRGRDGYTF	TGCGCCAGCAGCTTCACCGGGACAGGGAGAGGTCGGGATGGCTACACCTTC
TRBV15	TRBJ1-3	TRBD1	-	CATSLDRESGNTIYF	TGTGCCACCAGCCTCGACAGGGAGTCCGGAAACACCATATATTTT
TRBV4-1	TRBJ2-7	-	-	CASSQDTQAGAFGEQYF	TGCGCCAGCAGCCAAGATACCCAGGCAGGGGCTTTTGGGGAGCAGTACTTC
TRBV9	TRBJ2-5	-	-	CATPLTGGRETQYF	TGTGCCACCCCCTTAACCGGGGGGCGGGAGACCCAGTACTTC
TRBV5-1	TRBJ2-5	-	few	CASSLGGRQETQYF	TGCGCCAGCAGCTTGGGAGGCAGACAAGAGACCCAGTACTTC
TRBV9	TRBJ1-4	TRBD1	-	CASSTGGNEKLFF	TGTGCCAGTTCGACAGGGGGGAATGAAAAACTGTTTTTT
TRBV5-1	TRBJ1-1	-	-	CASSAGTLTEAFF	TGCGCCAGCAGCGCCGGGACTTTAACTGAAGCTTTCTTT
TRBV7-3	TRBJ2-3	-	-	CASSLTTGLAVDTQYF	TGTGCCAGCAGCTTAACGACCGGACTCGCAGTGGATACGCAGTATTTT
TRBV30	TRBJ1-6	-	few	CAWDSNNSPLHF	TGTGCCTGGGACAGTAATAATTCACCCCTCCACTTT
TRBV2	TRBJ2-3	-	-	CASKTAPSTDTQYF	TGTGCCAGCAAGACAGCACCTAGCACAGATACGCAGTATTTT
TRBV7-9	TRBJ1-1	-	-	CASSQNSNTEAFF	TGTGCCAGCAGCCAAAACTCAAACACTGAAGCTTTCTTT
TRBV6-5	TRBJ2-1	-	-	CASIRILGEQFF	TGTGCCAGCATTCGAATTTTGGGCGAGCAGTTCTTC
TRBV19	TRBJ2-7	TRBD2	-	CAGKLAGAVEQYF	TGTGCCGGGAAACTAGCGGGGGCCGTCGAGCAGTACTTC
TRBV5-1	TRBJ2-3	TRBD1	-	CASSLMGQGRDTQYF	TGCGCCAGCAGCTTGATGGGACAGGGGCGAGATACGCAGTATTTT
TRBV2	TRBJ2-6	TRBD1	-	CASSPQGALSGANVLTF	TGTGCCAGCAGTCCACAGGGGGCATTGTCTGGGGCCAACGTCCTGACTTTC
TRBV15	TRBJ2-1	TRBD1	few	CATSRVRGQGSDEQFF	TGTGCCACCAGCAGAGTTAGAGGACAGGGCAGCGATGAGCAGTTCTTC
TRBV9	TRBJ1-6	-	few	CASSVDSGSYNSPLHF	TGTGCCAGCAGCGTAGACAGCGGTAGCTATAATTCACCCCTCCACTTT
TRBV28	TRBJ2-3	-	-	CASSLLRDTQYF	TGTGCCAGCAGTTTATTACGGGATACGCAGTATTTT
TRBV18	TRBJ1-1	-	-	CASSRGGGTEAFF	TGTGCCAGCTCCCGCGGCGGGGGCACTGAAGCTTTCTTT
TRBV5-1	TRBJ2-5	-	-	CASSLATLGETQYF	TGCGCCAGCAGCTTGGCAACTCTAGGAGAGACCCAGTACTTC
TRBV11-2	TRBJ1-2	TRBD1	-	CASSDRGGNYGYTF	TGTGCCAGCAGCGACAGGGGAGGGAACTATGGCTACACCTTC
TRBV4-1	TRBJ2-7	TRBD1	-	CASSHPSGDSFEQYF	TGCGCCAGCAGCCACCCCAGTGGGGACAGTTTTGAGCAGTACTTC
TRBV24-1	TRBJ2-7	-	-	CATSASGEDEQYF	TGTGCCACCAGTGCGTCGGGGGAGGACGAGCAGTACTTC
TRBV19	TRBJ2-2	-	few	CASKYNFANTGELFF	TGTGCCAGTAAATATAACTTCGCGAACACCGGGGAGCTGTTTTTT
TRBV3-1/TRBV3-2	TRBJ1-2	-	few	CASSQERDYSRLNLYGYTF	TGTGCCAGCAGCCAAGAGCGGGACTACTCCCGCTTAAATCTCTATGGCTACACCTTC
TRBV5-4	TRBJ2-5	-	-	CASSLGTGVETQYF	TGTGCCAGCAGCTTGGGGACCGGGGTGGAGACCCAGTACTTC
TRBV5-1	TRBJ2-5	TRBD1	-	CASSWDRVQETQYF	TGCGCCAGCAGCTGGGACAGGGTCCAAGAGACCCAGTACTTC
TRBV10-2	TRBJ2-7	-	once	CASSDVTALSYEQYF	TGCGCCAGCAGTGATGTGACTGCTCTCTCCTACGAGCAGTACTTC
TRBV30	TRBJ2-5	TRBD2	-	CAWSGTLAVKGTQYF	TGTGCCTGGAGTGGAACACTAGCGGTTAAAGGGACCCAGTACTTC
TRBV11-2	TRBJ2-2	-	-	CASKPLSRRTGELFF	TGTGCCAGCAAACCTCTTTCGCGGCGGACCGGGGAGCTGTTTTTT
TRBV12-5	TRBJ2-1	TRBD2	-	CASGLTSGGADLEQFF	TGTGCTAGTGGTCTCACTAGCGGGGGGGCCGATCTTGAGCAGTTCTTC
TRBV2	TRBJ1-4	-	-	CASRLWTVATNEKLFF	TGTGCCAGCAGATTATGGACAGTTGCAACTAATGAAAAACTGTTTTTT
TRBV5-1	TRBJ2-3	TRBD1	-	CASSFDRADTDTQYF	TGCGCCAGCAGCTTCGACAGGGCGGACACAGATACGCAGTATTTT
TRBV3-1/TRBV3-2	TRBJ1-2	-	-	CASSQDPRGRDGYTF	TGTGCCAGCAGCCAAGATCCCCGGGGAAGGGATGGCTACACCTTC
TRBV4-1	TRBJ1-1	-	-	CASSPRQSRGNTEAFF	TGCGCCAGCAGCCCCAGACAGAGTAGGGGAAACACTGAAGCTTTCTTT
TRBV3-1/TRBV3-2	TRBJ1-1	TRBD1	-	CASSWGQDVRAFF	TGTGCCAGCAGCTGGGGACAGGATGTAAGAGCTTTCTTT